One sample yielded the 16 T cell receptor beta chains listed below, sequenced in a study of blood T cell repertoires in COVID-19. TCRdb keeps only in-frame clones here, not all; method: immunoSEQ multiplex PCR. Here the sample spans 150,000 to 200,000 clones, roughly 85% being singletons. Sequenced input: PBMCs or T cells enriched from blood (not recorded which). The origin of the receptors is a woman younger than 35 who had recovered from COVID-19.

The rearrangement links TRBV25-1 to TRBJ1-4; D possibly corresponds to TRBD1 (6 bases). The CDR3 runs to 13 residues. In germline, CDR1 is MGHDK, CDR2 SYGVNS. V shed 4 bases and J shed 8 bases, with 11 bases lying between them. The CDR3 loop is CASSGGGREKLFF. CDR3 in DNA: TGTGCCAGCAGTGGAGGGGGAAGAGAAAAACTGTTTTTT.

This sequence joins TRBV2 and TRBJ2-3; 9 nucleotides line up with TRBD2. Per the germline V gene, CDR1 is SNHLY and CDR2 is FYNNEI. The CDR3 is 16 amino acids. Trimming at V came to 5 bases and at J to 6 bases, leaving 12 bases not matched to a gene. Here the CDR3 reads CASSPPLAGKKDTQYF. The DNA of the CDR3 is TGTGCCAGCAGTCCTCCCCTAGCGGGAAAGAAGGATACGCAGTATTTT.

The table lists this clone with a count of one. The CDR3 DNA reads TGTGCCTGGAGTTCTGACAGGGTTTTCTTCGAGCAGTTCTTC. This translates into CAWSSDRVFFEQFF. The chain has TRBV30 and TRBJ2-1; 7 bases match TRBD1. CDR3 length: 14 residues. V lost 2 bases, J lost 10 bases, and 11 bases stayed unmatched. Per the germline V gene, CDR1 is GTSNPN and CDR2 is SVGIG (reference sequence).

In regard to this clone: This CDR3 is also generated by other DNA sequences in the sample. V and J are TRBV5-1 and TRBJ1-2; 8 positions agree with TRBD1. In germline, CDR1 is SGHRS, CDR2 YFSETQ. The CDR3 loop spans 15 amino acids. Trimming cost V 0 bases and J 1 base; bases outside gene matches: 2. CDR3 DNA sequence: TGCGCCAGCAGCTTGGCCGGACAGGGTAACTATGGCTACACCTTC. Translated, it gives CASSLAGQGNYGYTF.

The chain uses TRBV19 and TRBJ1-4; 7 positions agree with TRBD1. This CDR3 has 15 residues. From germline, CDR1 is LNHDA and CDR2 SQIVND (reference sequence). V lost 5 bases and J lost 8; bases outside the gene matches: 11. The CDR3 coding sequence is TGTGCCAGTAGTGGAACCGGGACAGTAAAGGAAAAACTGTTTTTT. Amino acid sequence: CASSGTGTVKEKLFF.

This clone was counted a few times. The gene calls are TRBV21-1 and TRBJ1-1; TRBD1 reflects the table's D call only, with no check against the DNA. TRBV21-1 is designated a pseudogene. The CDR3 consists of 18 residues. CDR3 nucleotide sequence: TGTGCCAGCAGAACAGCCGGGACAGGGCCATTCATGAACACTGAAGCTTTCTTT. Translation gives CASRTAGTGPFMNTEAFF.

V and J are TRBV6-6 and TRBJ2-7; a possible D gene is TRBD1 (5 bases). The CDR3 has 14 amino acids. The ends were cut back, 8 bases at V and 1 base at J, with 15 bases in the middle. CDR1 and CDR2 (germline): MNHNY, SVGAGI (reference sequence). The CDR3 nucleotides read TGTGCCAGCCGCAACAGGATAACTTCCTACGAGCAGTACTTC. This gives the protein CASRNRITSYEQYF.

CDR3 sequence: CASSEVGTSGRRNEQFF. The CDR3 nucleotides are TGTGCCAGCAGTGAAGTTGGGACTAGCGGGAGGCGGAATGAGCAGTTCTTC. The chain joins TRBV25-1 to TRBJ2-1; 15 bases are a match to TRBD2. The CDR3 has 17 amino acids. Looked up from germline, CDR1 is MGHDK and CDR2 is SYGVNS. The ends lost 2 bases at V and 7 bases at J; junction bases unmatched: 6.

This clone is a singleton in its sample. The genes are TRBV30 and TRBJ1-1, with unresolved D. This CDR3 comprises 15 residues. Germline V gene sequence: CDR1 GTSNPN, CDR2 SVGIG (reference sequence). Trimming stripped 5 bases from V and 1 base from J, with 17 bases between. CDR3 bases: TGTGCCTGGGATGGCGGACTCTCCGGGAACACTGAAGCTTTCTTT. Its protein is CAWDGGLSGNTEAFF.

The chain employs TRBV24-1 and TRBJ2-3, with D perhaps TRBD2 (6 bases). The germline V gene encodes CDR1 KGHDR and CDR2 SFDVKD. The CDR3 covers 14 residues. The V and J ends lost 2 bases and 5 bases respectively, with 10 bases between them. CDR3 nucleotides: TGTGCCACCAGTGATTCGGGAGTCGGAGATACGCAGTATTTT. Protein product: CATSDSGVGDTQYF.

The gene calls are TRBV7-2 and TRBJ1-1; D ambiguous. The CDR3 consists of 13 residues. The V end was cut by 1 base, the J end by 6 bases, with 9 bases between. Germline values: CDR1 SGHTA, CDR2 FQGNSA. CDR3 DNA sequence: TGTGCCAGCAGCTTAGTCCCAGAGGCTGAAGCTTTCTTT. Translating gives CASSLVPEAEAFF. Combining the CDR3 with reference TRBV7-2 and TRBJ1-1 gives the whole variable domain GAGVSQSPSNKVTEKGKDVELRCDPISGHTALYWYRQSLGQGLEFLIYFQGNSAPDKSGLPSDRFSAERTGGSVSTLTIQRTQQEDSAVYLCASSLVPEAEAFFGQGTRLTVV.

This chain connects TRBV6-1 to TRBJ2-7; 7 bases match TRBD2. Germline-derived CDR1 and CDR2 are MNHNS and SASEGT. The CDR3 has 16 residues. V lost 1 base, J lost 3 bases, and 9 bases stayed unmatched. CDR3 sequence (DNA): TGTGCCAGCAGTGAAGTAGGGTCTAGCGGAATCTACGAGCAGTACTTC. It codes for CASSEVGSSGIYEQYF.

The chain couples TRBV10-3 to TRBJ2-1; possible D gene TRBD1, 6 bases. V lost 9 bases to trimming and J lost 6 bases, with 21 bases between them. The CDR3 totals 15 residues. CDR1 is ENHRY and CDR2 is SYGVKD in the germline V gene. CDR3 nucleotide sequence: TGTGCCATTCGGCCAATGGGAACAGGGCCCAATGAGCAGTTCTTC. This gives the protein CAIRPMGTGPNEQFF.

The chain joins TRBV2 to TRBJ2-7, with a possible D match to TRBD2 (6 bases). Germline V gene data show CDR1 as SNHLY and CDR2 as FYNNEI. CDR3 size: 14 residues. V was trimmed by 1 base and J by 3 bases, leaving 10 bases between them. The CDR3 is CASSEEAGSYEQYF. In nucleotides, the CDR3 is TGTGCCAGCAGTGAAGAGGCGGGAAGCTACGAGCAGTACTTC. The variable domain in full, with the rest retrieved from reference TRBV2 and TRBJ2-7, is EPEVTQTPSHQVTQMGQEVILRCVPISNHLYFYWYRQILGQKVEFLVSFYNNEISEKSEIFDDQFSVERPDGSNFTLKIRSTKLEDSAMYFCASSEEAGSYEQYFGPGTRLTVT.

The V and J genes are TRBV27 and TRBJ2-4; D unclear. V was clipped by 6 bases and J by 3 bases, with 12 bases between them. CDR1 and CDR2 from the germline V gene are MNHEY and SMNVEV (reference sequence). This CDR3 spans 14 amino acids. CDR3 amino acids: CASRTPAFKNIQYF. The CDR3 coding sequence is TGTGCCAGCAGGACACCGGCCTTCAAAAACATTCAGTACTTC.

This clone was seen just once. This chain connects TRBV4-2 to TRBJ2-1; 9 bases match TRBD2. Per the germline V gene, CDR1 is LGHNA and CDR2 is YNFKEQ. This CDR3 region has 15 residues. The ends lost 5 bases at V and 3 bases at J; junction bases unmatched: 5. For the CDR3, the DNA is TGTGCCAGCAGCTACAGACTAGCGGACTACAATGAGCAGTTCTTC. It encodes CASSYRLADYNEQFF.